The source of this T cell receptor (beta chain) is a study of T cells in localized non-small cell lung cancer. Clones were read by immunoSEQ multiplex PCR, and TCRdb kept only the in-frame ones, dropping some. The sample contains tens of thousands of clones, about 86% of which appear only once. The study, taken as a whole, reports: Uninvolved adjacent lung, not tumor, had the highest T cell clonality.

The CDR3 runs to 16 residues. Germline CDR1 MNHEY, CDR2 SVGAGI. The junction had 10 bases not matched to a gene; V was cut back by 0 bases and J by 6 bases. This clone has a single count. Its antigen is undetermined. The chain is built from TRBV6-5 and TRBJ1-2, with 7 bases fitting TRBD1. The source of this sequence is a woman between 35 and 70 years old with stage I lung adenocarcinoma. The starting material was peripheral blood, obtained before any cancer treatment. CDR3 bases: TGTGCCAGCAGTTACTCAGGTTTCGCCAGGGGGGATGGCTACACCTTC. Its translation is CASSYSGFARGDGYTF.